This T cell receptor (beta chain) was sequenced for a study of breast tumors, draining lymph nodes, adjacent tissues. Comment on this clonotype: The target antigen is unknown.

TCRdb fed the multiplex PCR reads into MiXCR, producing one record per CDR3 protein. The sample records about 12,000 distinct CDR3 sequences, around 36% being singletons. The CDR3 consists of 14 residues. The germline V and J ends were trimmed by 5 bases and 2 bases, with 11 bases remaining between them. CDR1 MNHNY and CDR2 SVGAGI come from the germline V gene (reference sequence). Study results and limitations: Tumor repertoires ranked between lymph nodes and nontumor tissue in diversity, with V and J gene preferences. That most tumor T cells come from lymph nodes remained unproven. The data were judged consistent with most tumor T cells coming from lymph node and expanding in tumor. Luminal-like breast cancer showed significantly higher tumor–nontumor repertoire similarity than basal-like.

Sequencing was done on a sample of breast tumor tissue. This receptor was taken from a female donor with breast cancer. Some clones in this sample may be carry-over from other donors' samples. The gene calls are TRBV6-6 and TRBJ2-3; possible D gene TRBD2, 6 bases. The CDR3 spells CASSPAGPTDTQYF. CDR3 nucleotides: TGTGCCAGCAGTCCTGCGGGACCCACAGATACGCAGTATTTT.